The clone carrying this T cell receptor beta chain was seen once. The data derive from a study of Ad26.COV2.S vaccination and SARS-CoV-2 variants. The treatment denotes: roughly 18 received Ad26.COV2.S at low or high dose, single or two shots; roughly 5 received placebo; per-sample allocation not given. On day 63 after the first injection, vaccine and placebo recipients gave samples. Sequencing was performed with immunoSEQ multiplex PCR; in TCRdb, only in-frame clones are kept and a portion is missing. The top ten hold more than 9% of the sample, which has 350,000 to 500,000 clones, around 90% seen once. The V end lost 6 bases, the J end lost 3 bases, and 14 bases lay between the germline ends. Germline V gene data show CDR1 as MGHDK and CDR2 as SYGVNS. The CDR3 has 15 amino acids.

The source is a person between 18 and 65 years old who received the Ad26.COV2.S COVID-19 vaccine or a placebo. The J gene is TRBJ1-4, the V gene TRBV25-1; D ambiguous. The sequences come from peripheral blood, collected in a trial of Ad26.COV2.S vaccine versus placebo. This CDR3 reads CASRAQRFANEKLFF. The CDR3 coding sequence is TGTGCCAGCAGAGCACAAAGGTTCGCTAATGAAAAACTGTTTTTT.